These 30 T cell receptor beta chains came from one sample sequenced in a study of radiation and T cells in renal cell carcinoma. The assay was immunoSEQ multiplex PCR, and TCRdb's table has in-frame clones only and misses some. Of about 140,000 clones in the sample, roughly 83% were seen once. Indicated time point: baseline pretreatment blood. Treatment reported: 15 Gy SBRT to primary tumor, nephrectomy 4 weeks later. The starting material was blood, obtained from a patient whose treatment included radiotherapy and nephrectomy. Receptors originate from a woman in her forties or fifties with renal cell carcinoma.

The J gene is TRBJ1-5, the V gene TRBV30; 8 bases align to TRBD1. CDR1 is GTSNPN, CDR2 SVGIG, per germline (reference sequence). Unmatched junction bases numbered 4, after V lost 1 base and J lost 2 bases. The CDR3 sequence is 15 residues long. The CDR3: CAWSAPGGGNQPQHF. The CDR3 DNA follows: TGTGCCTGGAGTGCCCCAGGGGGCGGCAATCAGCCCCAGCATTTT. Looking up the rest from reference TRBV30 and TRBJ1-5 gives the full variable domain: SQTIHQWPATLVQPVGSPLSLECTVEGTSNPNLYWYRQAAGRGLQLLFYSVGIGQISSEVPQNLSASRPQDRQFILSSKKLLLSDSGFYLCAWSAPGGGNQPQHFGDGTRLSIL.

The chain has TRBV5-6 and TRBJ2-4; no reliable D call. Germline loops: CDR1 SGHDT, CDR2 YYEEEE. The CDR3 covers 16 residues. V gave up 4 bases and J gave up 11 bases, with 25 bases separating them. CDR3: CASSLFGRTQDLVQYF. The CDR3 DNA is TGTGCCAGCAGCCTGTTCGGTCGTACCCAAGACCTCGTTCAGTACTTC.

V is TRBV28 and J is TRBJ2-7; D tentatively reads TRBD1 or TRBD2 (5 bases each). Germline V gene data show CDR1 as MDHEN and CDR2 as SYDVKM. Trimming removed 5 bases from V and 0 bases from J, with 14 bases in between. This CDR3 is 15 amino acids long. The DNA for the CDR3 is TGTGCCAGCAGTCCTACCCTGGGACCCTCCTACGAGCAGTACTTC. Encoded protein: CASSPTLGPSYEQYF.

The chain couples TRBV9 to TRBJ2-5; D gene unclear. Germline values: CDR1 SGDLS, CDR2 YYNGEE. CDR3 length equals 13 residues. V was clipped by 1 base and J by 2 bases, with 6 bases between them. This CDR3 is CASSVSQQETQYF. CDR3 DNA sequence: TGTGCCAGCAGCGTAAGTCAGCAAGAGACCCAGTACTTC.

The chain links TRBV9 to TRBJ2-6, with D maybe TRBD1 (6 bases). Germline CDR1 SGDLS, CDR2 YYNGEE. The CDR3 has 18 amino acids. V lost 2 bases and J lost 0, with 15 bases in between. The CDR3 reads CASSVTGTRVSGANVLTF. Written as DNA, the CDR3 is TGTGCCAGCAGCGTTACCGGGACAAGAGTCTCTGGGGCCAACGTCCTGACTTTC.

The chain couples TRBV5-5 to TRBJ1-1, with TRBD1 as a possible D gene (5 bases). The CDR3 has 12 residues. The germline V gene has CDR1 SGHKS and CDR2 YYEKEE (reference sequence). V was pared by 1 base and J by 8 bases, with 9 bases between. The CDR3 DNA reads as TGTGCCAGCAGCTTGAGAGGGACCGAAGCTTTCTTT. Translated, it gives CASSLRGTEAFF. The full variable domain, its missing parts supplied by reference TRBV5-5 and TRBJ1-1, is DAGVTQSPTHLIKTRGQQVTLRCSPISGHKSVSWYQQVLGQGPQFIFQYYEKEERGRGNFPDRFSARQFPNYSSELNVNALLLGDSALYLCASSLRGTEAFFGQGTRLTVV.

The CDR3, as DNA: TGTGCCTGGAGTGTACCCGGACAGGGGGGTTCTTCACCCCTCCACTTT. Its protein product is CAWSVPGQGGSSPLHF. The chain carries TRBV30 and TRBJ1-6; 10 bases agree with TRBD1. CDR3 length: 16 amino acids. The trim removed 0 bases at V and 9 bases at J, leaving 8 bases unmatched. Per the germline V gene, CDR1 is GTSNPN and CDR2 is SVGIG (reference sequence). The entire variable domain, with the rest obtained from reference TRBV30 and TRBJ1-6, is as follows: SQTIHQWPATLVQPVGSPLSLECTVEGTSNPNLYWYRQAAGRGLQLLFYSVGIGQISSEVPQNLSASRPQDRQFILSSKKLLLSDSGFYLCAWSVPGQGGSSPLHFGNGTRLTVT.

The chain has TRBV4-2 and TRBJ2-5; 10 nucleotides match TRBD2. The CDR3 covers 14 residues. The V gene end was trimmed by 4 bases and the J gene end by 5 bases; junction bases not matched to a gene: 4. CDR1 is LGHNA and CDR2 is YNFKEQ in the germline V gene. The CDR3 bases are TGTGCCAGCAGCCTTGGAGCGGGAGGGGAGACCCAGTACTTC. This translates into CASSLGAGGETQYF.

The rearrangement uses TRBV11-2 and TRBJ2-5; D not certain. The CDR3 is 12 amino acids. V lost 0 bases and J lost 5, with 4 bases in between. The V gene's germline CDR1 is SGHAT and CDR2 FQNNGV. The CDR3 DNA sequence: TGTGCCAGCAGCTTAGACCGGGAGACCCAGTACTTC. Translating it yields CASSLDRETQYF. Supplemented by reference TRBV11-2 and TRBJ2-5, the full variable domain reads EAGVAQSPRYKIIEKRQSVAFWCNPISGHATLYWYQQILGQGPKLLIQFQNNGVVDDSQLPKDRFSAERLKGVDSTLKIQPAKLEDSAVYLCASSLDRETQYFGPGTRLLVL.

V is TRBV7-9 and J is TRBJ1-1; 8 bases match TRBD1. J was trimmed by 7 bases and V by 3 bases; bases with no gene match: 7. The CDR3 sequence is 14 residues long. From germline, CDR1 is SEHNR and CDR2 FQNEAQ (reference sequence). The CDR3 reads CASSLTGAAGEAFF. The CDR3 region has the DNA TGTGCCAGCAGCTTGACAGGGGCGGCGGGTGAAGCTTTCTTT.

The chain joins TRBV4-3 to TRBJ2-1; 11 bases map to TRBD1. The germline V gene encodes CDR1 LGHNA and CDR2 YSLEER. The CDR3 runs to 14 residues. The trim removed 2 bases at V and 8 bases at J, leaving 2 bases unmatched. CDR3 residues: CASSQRTGGYEQFF. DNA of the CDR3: TGCGCCAGCAGCCAACGGACAGGGGGCTATGAGCAGTTCTTC.

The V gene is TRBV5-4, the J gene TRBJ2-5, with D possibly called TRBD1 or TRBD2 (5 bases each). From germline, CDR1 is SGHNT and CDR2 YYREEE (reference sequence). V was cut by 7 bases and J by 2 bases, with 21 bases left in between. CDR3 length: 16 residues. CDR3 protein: CASGPQHRGRQETQYF. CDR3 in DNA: TGTGCCAGCGGCCCACAGCACCGGGGCCGACAAGAGACCCAGTACTTC.

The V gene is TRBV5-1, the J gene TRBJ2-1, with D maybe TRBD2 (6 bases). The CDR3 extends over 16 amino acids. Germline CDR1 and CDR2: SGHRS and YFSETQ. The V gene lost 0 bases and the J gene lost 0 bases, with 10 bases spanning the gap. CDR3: CASSLAPAGSYNEQFF. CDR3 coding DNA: TGCGCCAGCAGCTTGGCCCCAGCGGGCTCCTACAATGAGCAGTTCTTC.

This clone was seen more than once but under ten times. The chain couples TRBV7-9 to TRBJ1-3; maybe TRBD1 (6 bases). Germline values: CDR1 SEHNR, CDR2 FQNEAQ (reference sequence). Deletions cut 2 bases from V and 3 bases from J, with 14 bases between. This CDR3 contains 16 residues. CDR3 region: CASSLTVGASGNTIYF. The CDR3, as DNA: TGTGCCAGCAGCTTAACCGTGGGGGCTAGTGGAAACACCATATATTTT.

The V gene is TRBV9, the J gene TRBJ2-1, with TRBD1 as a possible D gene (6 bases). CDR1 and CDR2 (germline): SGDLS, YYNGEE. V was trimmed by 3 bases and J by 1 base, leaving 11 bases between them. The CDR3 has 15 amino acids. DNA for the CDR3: TGTGCCAGCAGCGAGGACAGTCTATCCTACAATGAGCAGTTCTTC. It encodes CASSEDSLSYNEQFF.

CDR3 in DNA: TGTGCCAGCAGCTTTTTTGAAGACACAGATACGCAGTATTTT. The encoded protein is CASSFFEDTDTQYF. The gene calls are TRBV7-9 and TRBJ2-3; no clear D gene. The CDR3 runs to 14 residues. Germline V gene sequence: CDR1 SEHNR, CDR2 FQNEAQ (reference sequence). Trimming shortened V by 3 bases and J by 2 bases, and 9 bases separated the two germline ends.

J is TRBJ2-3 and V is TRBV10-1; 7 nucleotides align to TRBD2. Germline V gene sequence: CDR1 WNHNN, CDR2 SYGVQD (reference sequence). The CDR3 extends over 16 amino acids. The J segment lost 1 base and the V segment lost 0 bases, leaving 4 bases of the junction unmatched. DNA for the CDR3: TGCGCCAGCAGTGAGTCGGGGAGGGTAGGCACAGATACGCAGTATTTT. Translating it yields CASSESGRVGTDTQYF.

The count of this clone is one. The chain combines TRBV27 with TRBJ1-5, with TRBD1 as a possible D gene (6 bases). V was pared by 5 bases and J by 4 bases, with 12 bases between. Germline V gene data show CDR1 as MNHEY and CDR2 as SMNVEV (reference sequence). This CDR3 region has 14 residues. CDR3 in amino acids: CASSPHRENQPQHF. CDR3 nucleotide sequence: TGTGCCAGCAGTCCCCACAGGGAAAATCAGCCCCAGCATTTT.

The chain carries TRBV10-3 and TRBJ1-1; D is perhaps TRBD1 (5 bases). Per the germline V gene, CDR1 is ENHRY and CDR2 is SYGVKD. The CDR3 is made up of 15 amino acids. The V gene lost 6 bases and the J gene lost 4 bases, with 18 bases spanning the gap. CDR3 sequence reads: CAIRDDSRGSTEAFF. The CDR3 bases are TGTGCCATCAGGGACGACTCGCGGGGGAGCACTGAAGCTTTCTTT.

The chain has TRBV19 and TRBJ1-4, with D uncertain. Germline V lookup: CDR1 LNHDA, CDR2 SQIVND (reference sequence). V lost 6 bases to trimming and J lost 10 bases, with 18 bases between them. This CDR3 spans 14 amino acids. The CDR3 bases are TGTGCCAGTAGCATTCGGACGAGAATAGGAAAACTGTTTTTT. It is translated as CASSIRTRIGKLFF.

The CDR3 nucleotides read TGTGCCAGCAGTAGTGCCTTCTATGGCTACACCTTC. Translated: CASSSAFYGYTF. The V and J genes are TRBV6-9 and TRBJ1-2; D is uncertain. Per germline, CDR1 MNHGY and CDR2 SVAAGI. CDR3 length equals 12 residues. Trimming stripped 5 bases from V and 4 bases from J, with 8 bases between.

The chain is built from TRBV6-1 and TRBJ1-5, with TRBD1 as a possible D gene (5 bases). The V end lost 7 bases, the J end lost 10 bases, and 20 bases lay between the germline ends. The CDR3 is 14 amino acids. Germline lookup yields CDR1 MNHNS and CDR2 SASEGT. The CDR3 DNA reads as TGTGCCAGCATCCTCATGGCAGGGAGTGGTCCCCAGCATTTT. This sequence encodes CASILMAGSGPQHF.

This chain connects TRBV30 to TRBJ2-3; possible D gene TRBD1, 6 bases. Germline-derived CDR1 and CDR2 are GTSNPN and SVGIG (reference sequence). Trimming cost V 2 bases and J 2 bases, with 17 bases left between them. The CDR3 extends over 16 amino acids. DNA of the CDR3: TGTGCCTGGAGTTACCTAGGACAGAGAGACACAGATACGCAGTATTTT. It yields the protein CAWSYLGQRDTDTQYF.

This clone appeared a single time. CDR3 amino acids: CASSLRSVTGEQYF. In DNA form, the CDR3 reads TGTGCCAGCAGCCTGAGATCGGTAACGGGAGAGCAGTACTTC. The rearrangement uses TRBV14 and TRBJ2-7; a weak D match, TRBD2 (5 bases). The V end lost 4 bases, the J end lost 7 bases, and 17 bases lay between the germline ends. CDR1 and CDR2 from the germline V gene are SGHDN and FVKESK. The CDR3 has 14 amino acids.

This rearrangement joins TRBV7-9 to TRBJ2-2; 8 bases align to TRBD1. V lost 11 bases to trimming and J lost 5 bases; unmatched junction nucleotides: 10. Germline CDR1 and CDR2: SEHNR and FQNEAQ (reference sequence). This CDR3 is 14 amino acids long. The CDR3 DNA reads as TGTGCCCGCGACCCGGGACAGGCAACCGGGGAGCTGTTTTTT. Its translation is CARDPGQATGELFF.

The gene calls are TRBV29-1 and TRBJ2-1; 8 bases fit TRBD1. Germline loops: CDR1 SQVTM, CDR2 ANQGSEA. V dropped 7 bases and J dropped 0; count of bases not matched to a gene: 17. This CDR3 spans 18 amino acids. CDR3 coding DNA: TGCAGCGCCAACCCCGGGACAGGACGAGTTAGCTCCTACAATGAGCAGTTCTTC. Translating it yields CSANPGTGRVSSYNEQFF.

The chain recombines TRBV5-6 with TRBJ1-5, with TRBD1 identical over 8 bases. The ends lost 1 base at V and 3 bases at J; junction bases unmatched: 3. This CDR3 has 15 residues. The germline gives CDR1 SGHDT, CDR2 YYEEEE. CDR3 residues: CASSLQGALNQPQHF. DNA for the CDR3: TGTGCCAGCAGCTTGCAGGGGGCCCTCAATCAGCCCCAGCATTTT. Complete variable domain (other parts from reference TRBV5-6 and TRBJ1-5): DAGVTQSPTHLIKTRGQQVTLRCSPKSGHDTVSWYQQALGQGPQFIFQYYEEEERQRGNFPDRFSGHQFPNYSSELNVNALLLGDSALYLCASSLQGALNQPQHFGDGTRLSIL.

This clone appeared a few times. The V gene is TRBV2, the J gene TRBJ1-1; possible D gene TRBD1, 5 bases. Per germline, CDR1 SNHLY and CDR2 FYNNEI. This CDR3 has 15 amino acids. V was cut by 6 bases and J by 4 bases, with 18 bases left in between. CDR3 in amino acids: CASRLTREVGTEAFF. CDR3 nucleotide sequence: TGTGCCAGCAGGTTAACCAGGGAGGTCGGCACTGAAGCTTTCTTT.

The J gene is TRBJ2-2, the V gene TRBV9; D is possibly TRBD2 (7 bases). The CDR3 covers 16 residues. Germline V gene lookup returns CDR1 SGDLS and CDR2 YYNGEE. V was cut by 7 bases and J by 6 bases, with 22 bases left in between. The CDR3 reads CASRREGGPLSGELFF. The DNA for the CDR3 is TGTGCCAGCCGGAGAGAGGGGGGGCCTCTGTCCGGGGAGCTGTTTTTT.

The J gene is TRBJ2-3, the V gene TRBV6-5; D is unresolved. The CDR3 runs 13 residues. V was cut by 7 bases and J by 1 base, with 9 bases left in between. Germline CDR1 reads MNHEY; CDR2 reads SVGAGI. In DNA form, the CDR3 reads TGTGCCAGCACCACCCCGGGCACAGATACGCAGTATTTT. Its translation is CASTTPGTDTQYF.